These T cell receptor beta chains were read from a single sample in a study of vaccination and CD4 T cells after COVID-19. In TCRdb, the PCR reads were re-called with MiXCR into one record per CDR3 protein. The sample has about 24,000 distinct CDR3 sequences, about 54% seen once. Source: CD4+ T cells from blood, taken before SARS-CoV-2 vaccination. These receptors were obtained from a human donor who had recovered from COVID-19. Both conserved end residues are part of each CDR3. The order of the fields is D gene, clone size, J gene, V gene, CDR3 DNA, CDR3 protein. The D gene is left open where the match is weak. Clone sizes are given selectively: once, few, many, or a class where the clone is expanded.

-,-,TRBJ2-5,TRBV7-2,TGTGCCAGCAGCCCCTTCGGGGAGACCCAGTACTTC,CASSPFGETQYF
TRBD1,-,TRBJ1-2,TRBV5-4,TGTGCCAGCAGCTTTGTAGGCAGGGGGGATGGCTACACCTTC,CASSFVGRGDGYTF
-,once,TRBJ1-2,TRBV30,TGTGCCTGGACCTCTTCTACTAGGCGTTTTAACTATGGCTACACCTTC,CAWTSSTRRFNYGYTF
-,-,TRBJ1-1,TRBV4-1,TGCGCCAGCAGCCAAGTAGGCCAAAGACTTACTGAAGCTTTCTTT,CASSQVGQRLTEAFF
-,-,TRBJ1-1,TRBV9,TGTGCCAGCAGCGCAGGGGAATTTGAAGCTTTCTTT,CASSAGEFEAFF
TRBD1,few,TRBJ2-5,TRBV6-1,TGTGCCAGCAGTAAAATAGGACAGGGTGCAGAGACCCAGTACTTC,CASSKIGQGAETQYF
-,-,TRBJ1-2,TRBV5-1,TGCGCCAGCAGCCAGAGGGGTGAGGGCAGGCGTTATGGCTACACCTTC,CASSQRGEGRRYGYTF
TRBD2,few,TRBJ2-7,TRBV20-1,TGCAGTGCGTATCTAGCGGGAGGAGGGGACTCCTACGAGCAGTACTTC,CSAYLAGGGDSYEQYF
-,-,TRBJ2-1,TRBV28,TGTGCCAGCAGTTTACCGGGGGAACCCTATGTCGGCAATGAGCAGTTCTTC,CASSLPGEPYVGNEQFF
TRBD2,-,TRBJ2-7,TRBV19,TGTGCCAGTAGTATTGCGGGAGGAACCTACGAGCAGTACTTC,CASSIAGGTYEQYF
-,few,TRBJ1-5,TRBV28,TGTGCCAGCAGTTTATTACAGGGATATCAGCCCCAGCATTTT,CASSLLQGYQPQHF
-,-,TRBJ2-3,TRBV19,TGTGCCAGTAGCCCTCTGACTTCCATGGGAACTGAGACGCAGTATTTT,CASSPLTSMGTETQYF
-,-,TRBJ2-2,TRBV20-1,TGCAGTGCTCCGTCGGTAGGACAAAGAACCGGGGAGCTGTTTTTT,CSAPSVGQRTGELFF
TRBD2,-,TRBJ2-7,TRBV7-2,TGTGCCAGCATGTTAGCGGGAGGTACCTACGAGCAGTACTTC,CASMLAGGTYEQYF
-,-,TRBJ1-4,TRBV6-2/TRBV6-3,TGTGCCAGCAGTAGCCCAGAGAGCGAAAAACTGTTTTTT,CASSSPESEKLFF
-,few,TRBJ1-6,TRBV10-3,TGTGCCATCAGGAGGGACACCGGCTCACCCCTCCACTTT,CAIRRDTGSPLHF
-,-,TRBJ1-5,TRBV6-5,TGTGCCAGCAGTTTAACAGGGCGGACGGATCAGCCCCAGCATTTT,CASSLTGRTDQPQHF
-,-,TRBJ2-3,TRBV28,TGTGCCAGCAGTTTCGGAAGGGGGAGTAGCACAGATACGCAGTATTTT,CASSFGRGSSTDTQYF